The 17 T cell receptor beta chains in this list originate from one sample, sequenced in a study of PD-L1 blockade in urothelial cancer. TCRdb's table, derived via immunoSEQ multiplex PCR, lists solely in-frame clones and lacks some. This table has around 80,000 clones, 75% to 90% appearing once. This material consisted of PBMCs, taken around atezolizumab (anti-PD-L1) treatment. These receptors came from a woman in her seventies with urothelial cancer.

The V and J genes are TRBV9 and TRBJ2-1; 9 bases are a match to TRBD2. V was clipped by 4 bases and J by 4 bases; unmatched bases: 6. Germline CDR1 reads SGDLS; CDR2 reads YYNGEE. The CDR3 totals 15 residues. As DNA, the CDR3 is TGTGCCAGCAGCACTGGGACTAGCCAGTACAATGAGCAGTTCTTC. Translated, it gives CASSTGTSQYNEQFF. The entire variable domain, with the rest obtained from reference TRBV9 and TRBJ2-1, is as follows: DSGVTQTPKHLITATGQRVTLRCSPRSGDLSVYWYQQSLDQGLQFLIQYYNGEERAKGNILERFSAQQFPDLHSELNLSSLELGDSALYFCASSTGTSQYNEQFFGPGTRLTVL.

This chain connects TRBV14 to TRBJ1-3; 9 bases are a match to TRBD1. V shed 6 bases and J 8 bases; nucleotides not matched to a gene: 8. Germline V gene data show CDR1 as SGHDN and CDR2 as FVKESK. The CDR3 length is 14 residues. In DNA form, the CDR3 reads TGTGCCAGCAGGCGGACAGGGGCTGCGGACACCATATATTTT. As protein: CASRRTGAADTIYF.

This clone was counted only a few times. The J gene is TRBJ1-1, the V gene TRBV10-3, with D possibly matching TRBD1 (6 bases). V lost 6 bases to trimming and J lost 4 bases, with 18 bases between them. The CDR3 is made up of 15 amino acids. CDR1 and CDR2 (germline): ENHRY, SYGVKD. The CDR3 loop reads CAIRGAKLASTEAFF. The CDR3 nucleotides are TGTGCCATCAGGGGGGCGAAGTTAGCCTCCACTGAAGCTTTCTTT.

The chain recombines TRBV15 with TRBJ2-3, with 12 positions matching TRBD2. V gave up 8 bases and J gave up 7 bases; unmatched junction bases: 4. Germline V gives CDR1 LNHNV, CDR2 YYDKDF (reference sequence). CDR3 length: 13 amino acids. CDR3 protein: CATATSGSYTQYF. The CDR3 nucleotides are TGTGCCACCGCGACTAGCGGGAGTTATACGCAGTATTTT.

The genes are TRBV4-2 and TRBJ2-7, with TRBD1 identical over 7 bases. The CDR3 totals 15 residues. Germline CDR1 and CDR2: LGHNA and YNFKEQ. The trim removed 1 base at V and 3 bases at J, leaving 6 bases unmatched. The CDR3 sequence: CASSQGQGGFYEQYF. The CDR3, as DNA: TGTGCCAGCAGCCAAGGACAGGGTGGGTTCTACGAGCAGTACTTC.

The CDR3 here is CASSYLRTGSYGYTF. In DNA form, the CDR3 reads TGTGCCAGCAGTTACCTACGGACAGGATCCTATGGCTACACCTTC. The chain employs TRBV6-5 and TRBJ1-2; TRBD1 matches at 7 bases. Germline CDR1 MNHEY, CDR2 SVGAGI. This CDR3 has 15 amino acids. V gave up 2 bases and J gave up 4 bases; unmatched junction bases: 7.

A few counts support this clone. The V call is TRBV30, the J call TRBJ1-2; D is ambiguous. The CDR3 loop spans 11 amino acids. Trimming pared 2 bases from V and 11 bases from J, leaving 12 bases between. Germline CDR1 reads GTSNPN; CDR2 reads SVGIG (reference sequence). The CDR3 spells CAWSSRVVYTF. In DNA, the CDR3 is TGTGCCTGGAGTTCCCGGGTGGTTTACACCTTC.

The chain uses TRBV5-1 and TRBJ1-1, with TRBD1 as a possible D gene (5 bases). This CDR3 is 11 amino acids long. Germline assignment: CDR1 SGHRS and CDR2 YFSETQ. V lost 4 bases and J 4 bases, leaving 5 bases between the germline ends. The CDR3 sequence is CASSQGTEAFF. CDR3 sequence (DNA): TGCGCCAGCAGCCAGGGCACTGAAGCTTTCTTT.

For the CDR3, the DNA is TGCGCCAGCAGCCTGGGACGGACAGCCTCTGGAAACACCATATATTTT. It encodes CASSLGRTASGNTIYF. The chain uses TRBV5-1 and TRBJ1-3; D possibly corresponds to TRBD1 (6 bases). Trimming removed 4 bases from V and 0 bases from J, with 14 bases in between. The CDR3 loop spans 16 amino acids. CDR1 and CDR2 from the germline V gene are SGHRS and YFSETQ.

The chain uses TRBV6-5 and TRBJ2-7; 9 bases line up with TRBD1. This CDR3 is built from 16 residues. The germline CDR1 and CDR2 sequences are MNHEY and SVGAGI. Germline trimming cut 0 bases from V and 2 bases from J; bases unmatched to any gene: 5. CDR3 sequence: CASSYSSTGGTYEQYF. DNA for the CDR3: TGTGCCAGCAGTTACTCCTCGACAGGGGGGACCTACGAGCAGTACTTC.

The CDR3 sequence is CASSLGTSYNEKLFF. In nucleotides, the CDR3 is TGCGCCAGCAGCCTAGGGACTTCCTATAATGAAAAACTGTTTTTT. The chain couples TRBV4-3 to TRBJ1-4, with D perhaps TRBD1 (5 bases). CDR1 LGHNA and CDR2 YSLEER come from the germline V gene. V lost 4 bases and J lost 4, with 13 bases in between. The CDR3 is 15 amino acids.

This sequence joins TRBV6-6 and TRBJ1-2, with D possibly TRBD1 on 5 matching bases. Germline V gene data show CDR1 as MNHNY and CDR2 as SVGAGI (reference sequence). Trimming pared 2 bases from V and 2 bases from J, leaving 12 bases between. The CDR3 runs 15 residues. The CDR3 here is CASSYPGQGNYGYTF. The CDR3 DNA follows: TGTGCCAGCAGTTACCCCGGGCAGGGAAACTATGGCTACACCTTC.

The chain couples TRBV15 to TRBJ2-7; 10 bases fit TRBD2. With 2 bases clipped from V and 0 bases from J, the junction kept 1 base outside the gene matches. This CDR3 comprises 15 residues. The germline V gene has CDR1 LNHNV and CDR2 YYDKDF (reference sequence). The chain's CDR3 is CATSRPSGSSYEQYF. In DNA form, the CDR3 reads TGTGCCACCAGCAGACCTAGCGGGAGCTCCTACGAGCAGTACTTC.

The CDR3 loop is CASSNSGGQETQYF. For the CDR3, the DNA is TGTGCCAGCAGCAACAGCGGGGGCCAAGAGACCCAGTACTTC. The chain recombines TRBV9 with TRBJ2-5, with 8 bases matching TRBD2. Germline V gives CDR1 SGDLS, CDR2 YYNGEE. With V trimmed by 4 bases and J by 1 base, 3 bases remained unmatched. CDR3 size: 14 residues.

The V call is TRBV13, the J call TRBJ2-2; 8 bases match TRBD1. Trimming removed 4 bases from V and 9 bases from J; junction bases left unmatched: 4. The CDR3 contains 13 residues. From germline, CDR1 is PRHDT and CDR2 FYEKMQ (reference sequence). As DNA, the CDR3 is TGTGCCAGCAGCTACCGGACAGGGCGGGAGCTGTTTTTT. Amino acids: CASSYRTGRELFF.

The chain joins TRBV9 to TRBJ2-1, with 10 bases aligning to TRBD2. Per the germline V gene, CDR1 is SGDLS and CDR2 is YYNGEE. CDR3 length: 16 amino acids. V trimming: 3 bases; J trimming: 6 bases; junction bases outside the gene matches: 9. This CDR3 is CASSGTSGGAGNEQFF. The CDR3 coding sequence is TGTGCCAGCAGCGGGACAAGCGGGGGGGCGGGCAATGAGCAGTTCTTC.

The rearrangement joins TRBV10-1 to TRBJ2-2, with 11 bases that match TRBD2. Looked up from germline, CDR1 is WNHNN and CDR2 is SYGVQD (reference sequence). The CDR3 is 16 amino acids. J gave up 6 bases and V 6 bases, and 9 bases lay outside the gene matches. Written as DNA, the CDR3 is TGCGCCAGCAGCCCCAGCCTAGCGGGGGGAGCCGGGGAGCTGTTTTTT. The encoded protein is CASSPSLAGGAGELFF.